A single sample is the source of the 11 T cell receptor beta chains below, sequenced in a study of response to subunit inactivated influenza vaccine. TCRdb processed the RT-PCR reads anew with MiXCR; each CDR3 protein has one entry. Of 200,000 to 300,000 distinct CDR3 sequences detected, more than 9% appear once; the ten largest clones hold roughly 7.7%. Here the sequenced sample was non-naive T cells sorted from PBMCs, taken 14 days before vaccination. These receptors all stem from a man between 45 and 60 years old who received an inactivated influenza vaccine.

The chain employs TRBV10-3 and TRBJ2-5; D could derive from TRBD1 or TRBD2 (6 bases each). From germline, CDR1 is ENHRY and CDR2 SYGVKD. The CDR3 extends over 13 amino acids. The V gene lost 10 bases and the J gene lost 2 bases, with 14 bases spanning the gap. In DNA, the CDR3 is TGTGCCACCGATGGCGGGACACAAGAGACCCAGTACTTC. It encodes CATDGGTQETQYF.

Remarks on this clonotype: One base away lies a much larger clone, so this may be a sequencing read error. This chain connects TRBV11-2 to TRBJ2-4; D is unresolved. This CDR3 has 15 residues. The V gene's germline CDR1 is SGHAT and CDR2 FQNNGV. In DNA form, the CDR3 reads TGTGCCAGCATCTTAGAGTTGGGGGCCAAAAACATTCAGTACTTC. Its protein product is CASILELGAKNIQYF.

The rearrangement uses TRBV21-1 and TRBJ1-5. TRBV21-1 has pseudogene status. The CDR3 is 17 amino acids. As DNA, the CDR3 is TGTGCCAGCACCTCCAATGGGTCTGGGTTTGGCAATCAGCCCCAGCATTTT. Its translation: CASTSNGSGFGNQPQHF.

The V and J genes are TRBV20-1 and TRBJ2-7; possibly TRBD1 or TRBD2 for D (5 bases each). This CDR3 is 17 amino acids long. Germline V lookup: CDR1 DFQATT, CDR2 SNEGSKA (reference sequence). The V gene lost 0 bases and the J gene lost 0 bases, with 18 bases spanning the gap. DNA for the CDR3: TGCAGTGCTAGAGATCTTGTGCGGATCGGGGCCTCCTACGAGCAGTACTTC. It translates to CSARDLVRIGASYEQYF.

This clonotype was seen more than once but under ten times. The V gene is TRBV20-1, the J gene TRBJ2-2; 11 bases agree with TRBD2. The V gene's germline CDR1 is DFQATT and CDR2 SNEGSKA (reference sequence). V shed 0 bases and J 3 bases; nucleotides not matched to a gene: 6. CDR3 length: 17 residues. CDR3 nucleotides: TGCAGTGCTAGAGATCTCGGGACTAGCGGATACACCGGGGAGCTGTTTTTT. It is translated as CSARDLGTSGYTGELFF.

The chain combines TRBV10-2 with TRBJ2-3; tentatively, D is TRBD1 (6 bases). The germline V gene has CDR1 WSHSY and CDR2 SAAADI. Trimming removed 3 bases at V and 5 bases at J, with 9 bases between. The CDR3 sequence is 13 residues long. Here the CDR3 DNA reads TGCGCCAGCAGTGATGGGGGCTTAGATACGCAGTATTTT. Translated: CASSDGGLDTQYF.

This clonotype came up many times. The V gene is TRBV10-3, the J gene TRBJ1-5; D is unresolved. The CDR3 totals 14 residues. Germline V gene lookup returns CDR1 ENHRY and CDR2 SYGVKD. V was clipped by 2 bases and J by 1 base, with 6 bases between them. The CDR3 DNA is TGTGCCATCAGTGAGCGCCAGAGCAATCAGCCCCAGCATTTT. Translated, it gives CAISERQSNQPQHF.

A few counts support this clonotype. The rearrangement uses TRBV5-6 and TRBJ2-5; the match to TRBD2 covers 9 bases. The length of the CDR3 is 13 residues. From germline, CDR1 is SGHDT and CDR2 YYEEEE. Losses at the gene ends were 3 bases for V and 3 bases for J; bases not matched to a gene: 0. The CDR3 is CASSWTSEETQYF. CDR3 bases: TGTGCCAGCAGCTGGACTAGCGAAGAGACCCAGTACTTC.

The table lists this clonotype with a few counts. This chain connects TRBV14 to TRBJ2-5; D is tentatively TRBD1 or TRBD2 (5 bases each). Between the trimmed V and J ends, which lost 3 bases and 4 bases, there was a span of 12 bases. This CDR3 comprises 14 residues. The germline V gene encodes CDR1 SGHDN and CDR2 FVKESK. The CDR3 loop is CASSHLGERETQYF. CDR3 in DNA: TGTGCCAGCAGCCACCTGGGGGAACGAGAGACCCAGTACTTC.

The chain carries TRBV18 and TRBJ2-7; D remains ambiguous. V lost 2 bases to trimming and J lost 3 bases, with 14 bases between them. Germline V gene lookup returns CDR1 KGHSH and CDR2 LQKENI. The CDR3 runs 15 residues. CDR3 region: CASSPKPSKGYEQYF. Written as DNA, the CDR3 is TGTGCCAGCTCACCAAAACCTTCAAAAGGCTACGAGCAGTACTTC.

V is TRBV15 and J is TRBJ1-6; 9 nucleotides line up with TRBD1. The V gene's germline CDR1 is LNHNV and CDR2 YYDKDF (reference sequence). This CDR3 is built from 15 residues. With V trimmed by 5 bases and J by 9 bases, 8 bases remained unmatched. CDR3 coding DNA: TGTGCCACCAGCGTGGACAGGGGCCGCGCTTCACCCCTCCACTTT. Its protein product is CATSVDRGRASPLHF.